Following are 8 T cell receptor beta chains from one sample sequenced in a study of post-analysis software for immune sequencing data. The study, taken as a whole, reports: When patients were compared with controls, roughly five TRBV segments were more frequent, TRBV5-6, TRBV5-1 and TRBV20-1 among them.

Antigens of these TCRs are unknown. Every TCR beta cDNA library bore unique molecular identifiers. TCRdb reprocessed the PCR reads with MiXCR, giving one entry per CDR3 protein. The data show hundreds of thousands of distinct CDR3 sequences, about 60% seen once. The sequenced material came from blood. Every receptor here comes from a girl aged 2-10 years with multiple sclerosis.

This clonotype has more than one count but fewer than ten. The CDR3 sequence is CSARDLGWSGYTF. The DNA for the CDR3 is TGCAGTGCTAGAGATTTAGGGTGGAGCGGCTACACCTTC. The V call is TRBV20-1, the J call TRBJ1-2; no clear D. The CDR3 consists of 13 residues. Trimming removed 0 bases from V and 8 bases from J, with 13 bases in between. CDR1 DFQATT and CDR2 SNEGSKA come from the germline V gene (reference sequence).

A note on this clonotype: One end of the junction does not line up with germline, which may come from a read error. In nucleotides, the CDR3 is TGCGCTAGCAGCCAGTCTCAAGGGGCCAATGAGCAGTTCTTC. The encoded protein is CASSQSQGANEQFF. The chain combines TRBV5-1 with TRBJ2-1; weak D call: TRBD1 (5 bases). CDR3 length equals 14 residues. CDR1 SGHRS and CDR2 YFSETQ come from the germline V gene.

The chain joins TRBV10-3 to TRBJ2-5, with 7 bases aligning to TRBD1. The CDR3 covers 14 residues. Germline V gene data show CDR1 as ENHRY and CDR2 as SYGVKD. V lost 6 bases, J lost 2 bases, and 6 bases stayed unmatched. The CDR3 nucleotides read TGTGCCATCAGCCGGGACAGAGGTCAAGAGACCCAGTACTTC. Protein product: CAISRDRGQETQYF.

The V and J genes are TRBV24-1 and TRBJ2-3; perhaps TRBD2 as D (6 bases). V lost 4 bases, J lost 4 bases, and 14 bases lay in between. Germline lookup yields CDR1 KGHDR and CDR2 SFDVKD. The CDR3 totals 15 residues. The CDR3 nucleotides read TGTGCCACCAGTGACCCCGGGGGATTTCCAGATACGCAGTATTTT. Amino acids: CATSDPGGFPDTQYF.

This clonotype was seen a handful of times. The genes are TRBV20-1 and TRBJ2-1; 8 bases are a match to TRBD1. V lost 3 bases and J lost 9; bases outside the gene matches: 7. Germline CDR1 reads DFQATT; CDR2 reads SNEGSKA (reference sequence). The CDR3 totals 13 residues. The CDR3 sequence: CSARIGQGGEQFF. CDR3 nucleotides: TGCAGTGCTAGGATCGGACAGGGCGGTGAGCAGTTCTTC.

A note on this clonotype: The junction departs from the called germline gene at one end, perhaps through a read error. The genes are TRBV10-2 and TRBJ2-7, with TRBD2 as a possible D gene (5 bases). The J call could be wrong; TRBJ2-5 is a better fit for the DNA end. This CDR3 contains 15 residues. The germline V gene has CDR1 WSHSY and CDR2 SAAADI. For the CDR3, the DNA is TGCGCCGGCAGTGAGAGACTACCTAAGGAAGAGACCCAGTACTTC. It codes for CAGSERLPKEETQYF.

The genes are TRBV7-9 and TRBJ2-3, with a tentative D call TRBD1 (6 bases). There are 16 residues in the CDR3. With 5 bases removed from V and 1 base from J, the gap between germline ends came to 16 bases. Germline assignment: CDR1 SEHNR and CDR2 FQNEAQ (reference sequence). The CDR3 DNA follows: TGTGCCAGCAGCAAACGAGGGGGAGAGGGCACAGATACGCAGTATTTT. Translation: CASSKRGGEGTDTQYF.

The chain is built from TRBV24-1 and TRBJ2-3; D is ambiguous. V dropped 3 bases and J dropped 7 bases, with 16 bases sitting between them. The CDR3 loop spans 15 amino acids. The germline gives CDR1 KGHDR, CDR2 SFDVKD. CDR3 sequence reads: CATSDLKMDANTQYF. The CDR3, as DNA: TGTGCCACCAGTGATCTCAAAATGGACGCGAATACGCAGTATTTT.